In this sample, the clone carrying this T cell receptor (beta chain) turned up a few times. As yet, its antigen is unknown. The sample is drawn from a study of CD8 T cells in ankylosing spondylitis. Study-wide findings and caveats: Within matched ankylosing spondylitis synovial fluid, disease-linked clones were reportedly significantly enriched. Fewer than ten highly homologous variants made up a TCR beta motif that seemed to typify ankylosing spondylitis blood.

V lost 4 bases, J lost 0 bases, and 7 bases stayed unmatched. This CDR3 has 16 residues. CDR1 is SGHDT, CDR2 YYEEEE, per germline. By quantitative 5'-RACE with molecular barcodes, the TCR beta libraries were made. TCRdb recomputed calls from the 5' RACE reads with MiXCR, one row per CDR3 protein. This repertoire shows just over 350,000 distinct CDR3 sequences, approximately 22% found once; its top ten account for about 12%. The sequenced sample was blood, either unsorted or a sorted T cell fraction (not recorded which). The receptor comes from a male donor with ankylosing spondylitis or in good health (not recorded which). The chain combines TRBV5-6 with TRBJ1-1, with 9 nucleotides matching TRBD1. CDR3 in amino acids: CASSAPGTGMNTEAFF. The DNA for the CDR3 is TGTGCCAGCAGCGCCCCCGGGACAGGGATGAACACTGAAGCTTTCTTT.